This passage covers 10 T cell receptor beta chains from one sample sequenced in a study of T cell clonality in common variable immunodeficiency. Some clones are missing from TCRdb's copy, which holds only in-frame ones; the method was immunoSEQ multiplex PCR. The sample is made up of about 35,000 clones, none counted only once. The sequencing input was peripheral blood mononuclear cells. The receptors were gathered from a person between 18 and 75 years old in good health.

On this clone itself: The CDR3 extends 3 residues past the end of the read, so its final part is completed from the germline J gene. The chain uses TRBV19 and TRBJ1-5, with D perhaps matching TRBD1 (5 bases). The CDR3 runs to 13 residues. Germline V gives CDR1 LNHDA, CDR2 SQIVND (reference sequence). Trimming stripped 7 bases from V and 4 bases from J, with 11 bases between. CDR3 DNA (partial): TGTGCCAGTACCGTGGGGGGGAATCAGCCC. Its protein is CASTVGGNQP. The entire CDR3 is CASTVGGNQPQHF.

This clone has ten or more counts. The CDR3 is cut off 3 residues early in the read; its end comes from the germline J gene. The V and J genes are TRBV7-8 and TRBJ1-3, with TRBD1 matching 9 bases. The CDR3 is made up of 15 amino acids. V shed 1 base and J 7 bases; nucleotides not matched to a gene: 5. Per the germline V gene, CDR1 is SGHVS and CDR2 is FQNEAQ. The CDR3 DNA, read in part, is TGTGCCAGCAGCTTAGGGTCCGGGACAGGGAACACC. Encoded protein: CASSLGSGTGNT. The entire CDR3 protein reads CASSLGSGTGNTIYF. The full variable domain, its missing parts supplied by reference TRBV7-8 and TRBJ1-3, is GAGVSQSPRYKVAKRGQDVALRCDPISGHVSLFWYQQALGQGPEFLTYFQNEAQLDKSGLPSDRFFAERPEGSVSTLKIQRTQQEDSAVYLCASSLGSGTGNTIYFGEGSWLTVV.

This clone was counted at least ten times. Read coverage stops 3 residues before the CDR3 terminus; the germline J gene supplies the remainder. The chain joins TRBV5-4 to TRBJ2-2, with TRBD1 identical over 7 bases. V lost 4 bases to trimming and J lost 6 bases; unmatched junction nucleotides: 9. The CDR3 length is 15 residues. Germline V gene sequence: CDR1 SGHNT, CDR2 YYREEE (reference sequence). Incomplete CDR3 DNA: TGTGCCAGCAGCCTGACAGGGAATTTCCCCGGGGAG. Its protein product is CASSLTGNFPGE. The entire CDR3 protein reads CASSLTGNFPGELFF.

Ten or more counts support this clone. The observed sequence ends 3 residues before the CDR3 terminus, with the missing tail filled in from the germline J gene. The J gene is TRBJ2-5, the V gene TRBV30; maybe TRBD2 (6 bases). Trimming removed 4 bases at V and 7 bases at J, with 16 bases between. The CDR3 consists of 13 residues. Germline CDR1 and CDR2: GTSNPN and SVGIG (reference sequence). CDR3 amino acids: CAWTLGGMGTQYF. The sequenced CDR3 bases are TGTGCCTGGACCCTCGGGGGTATGGGGACC.

This clone came up many times. The read halts 3 residues ahead of the CDR3 end, with the missing end drawn from the germline J gene. The identical CDR3 is also encoded by other nucleotide sequences in the sample. The J gene is TRBJ1-2, the V gene TRBV5-1; 9 nucleotides align to TRBD1. Germline V lookup: CDR1 SGHRS, CDR2 YFSETQ. J lost 1 base, V lost 0 bases, and 1 base had no gene match. CDR3 size: 15 residues. The sequenced CDR3 bases are TGCGCCAGCAGCTTGGTGACAGGGGGTAACTATGGC. This sequence encodes CASSLVTGGNYG. The complete CDR3 reads CASSLVTGGNYGYTF.

This clone was detected ten times or more. At one boundary the junction diverges from the germline segment, which might be a read error. Read sequence stops 3 residues before the CDR3 end, and the germline J gene provides the missing end. The chain recombines TRBV7-7 with TRBJ2-3; D possibly corresponds to TRBD2 (5 bases). Looked up from germline, CDR1 is SSHAT and CDR2 is FNYEAQ (reference sequence). CDR3 length equals 15 residues. CDR3 in amino acids: CASSLGLTSTDTQYF. The CDR3 bases that were read are TGTGCTAGCAGCTTAGGACTTACTAGCACAGATACG.

Ten or more counts support this clone. The read ends 3 residues early relative to the CDR3; the germline J gene fills the gap. The genes are TRBV5-1 and TRBJ2-7; 8 nucleotides match TRBD1. V trimming: 0 bases; J trimming: 1 base; junction bases outside the gene matches: 9. The germline CDR1 and CDR2 sequences are SGHRS and YFSETQ. The CDR3 covers 17 residues. The sequenced part of the CDR3 DNA is TGCGCCAGCAGCTTGGGACCCCGACAGGGGATATCCTACGAG. Translation: CASSLGPRQGISYE. The full CDR3 protein reads CASSLGPRQGISYEQYF.

This clone was detected ten times or more. CDR3 DNA (partial): TGTGCCTGGAGCGTGACCGACAGTCAGCCC. As protein: CAWSVTDSQP. The entire CDR3 reads CAWSVTDSQPQHF. The chain uses TRBV30 and TRBJ1-5; D is perhaps TRBD1 (5 bases). The CDR3 end falls 3 residues outside the read, so it is completed with the germline J gene. This CDR3 has 13 amino acids. V gave up 3 bases and J gave up 6 bases, with 12 bases separating them. CDR1 and CDR2 from the germline V gene are GTSNPN and SVGIG (reference sequence).

This clone was observed at least ten times. The read ends 3 residues before the CDR3 terminus; that terminus is restored from the germline J gene. The chain joins TRBV5-1 to TRBJ2-6; D may be TRBD1 (6 bases). The ends were cut back, 5 bases at V and 2 bases at J, with 14 bases in the middle. The CDR3 spans 16 residues. CDR1 SGHRS and CDR2 YFSETQ come from the germline V gene. The CDR3 reads CASRGTGTAGANVLTF. CDR3 bases read: TGCGCCAGCAGGGGAACAGGGACGGCTGGGGCCAACGTC.

In this sample, this clone turned up many times. The CDR3 is cut off 3 residues early in the read; its end comes from the germline J gene. The rearrangement links TRBV19 to TRBJ2-7; 9 bases are a match to TRBD1. The length of the CDR3 is 15 residues. CDR1 is LNHDA, CDR2 SQIVND, per germline (reference sequence). J lost 4 bases, V lost 3 bases, and 7 bases had no gene match. CDR3 DNA, as far as it was read: TGTGCCAGTAGTATCGAAGGACAGGGGATATACGAG. Translating it yields CASSIEGQGIYE. The full CDR3 reads CASSIEGQGIYEQYF.